Below are 16 T cell receptor beta chains sequenced from a single sample in a study of post-analysis software for immune sequencing data. Carried by the TCR beta cDNA libraries were unique molecular identifiers. TCRdb recomputed calls from the PCR reads with MiXCR, one row per CDR3 protein. The sample holds approximately 630,000 distinct CDR3 sequences; more than 50% are singletons and the top ten take about 11%. The antigens of these receptors remain unknown. General study results and limits: With TRBV5-6, TRBV5-1 and TRBV20-1 included, about five TRBV segments were more frequent in patients than in controls.

Input material: blood. The receptors stem from a girl aged 2-9 years with multiple sclerosis.

This chain joins TRBV4-3 and TRBJ2-5; weak D call: TRBD1 (6 bases). From germline, CDR1 is LGHNA and CDR2 YSLEER. Trimming took 3 bases from V and 5 from J, leaving 10 bases between them. This CDR3 has 13 residues. The chain's CDR3 is CASSHGRGETQYF. DNA for the CDR3: TGCGCCAGCAGCCATGGCAGGGGTGAGACCCAGTACTTC.

This chain connects TRBV15 to TRBJ2-3; D not resolved. Trimming pared 1 base from V and 3 bases from J, leaving 5 bases between. CDR1 is LNHNV, CDR2 YYDKDF, per germline (reference sequence). The CDR3 totals 13 residues. The CDR3 DNA reads as TGTGCCACCAGCAGAGGAGCAACAGATACGCAGTATTTT. Its protein product is CATSRGATDTQYF.

J is TRBJ2-7 and V is TRBV6-2 or TRBV6-3; D is ambiguous. Germline V CDR1 and CDR2: MNHEY, SVGEGT. This CDR3 region has 16 residues. V was cut by 1 base and J by 7 bases, with 20 bases left in between. The CDR3 loop reads CASSYFFASSYNEQYF. The CDR3 nucleotides read TGTGCCAGCAGTTACTTTTTCGCCAGCTCCTACAATGAGCAGTACTTC.

The chain uses TRBV5-5 and TRBJ1-2; 10 bases are a match to TRBD1. The V gene's germline CDR1 is SGHKS and CDR2 YYEKEE (reference sequence). V shed 3 bases, J shed 8 bases, and the junction held 7 bases outside the gene matches. The CDR3 loop spans 14 amino acids. The CDR3 coding sequence is TGTGCCAGCAGCTCCTTGACAGGGGGCCTAGGCTACACCTTC. Encoded protein: CASSSLTGGLGYTF.

This clonotype was detected only a few times. V and J are TRBV6-4 and TRBJ1-5; the match to TRBD1 covers 9 bases. CDR1 and CDR2 (germline): MRHNA, SNTAGT. V dropped 0 bases and J dropped 3; count of bases not matched to a gene: 18. This CDR3 comprises 21 residues. The CDR3: CASSDSINAPGTGLINQPQHF. The DNA of the CDR3 is TGTGCCAGCAGTGACTCGATAAATGCCCCCGGGACAGGGCTTATCAATCAGCCCCAGCATTTT.

The chain couples TRBV7-2 to TRBJ2-3, with 9 bases identical to TRBD2. The CDR3 spans 17 residues. Germline V gene sequence: CDR1 SGHTA, CDR2 FQGNSA. Trimming cost V 1 base and J 6 bases; bases outside gene matches: 11. DNA for the CDR3: TGTGCCAGCAGCTTAGTTCCCGGGGGACTAGCACACGATACGCAGTATTTT. Its protein is CASSLVPGGLAHDTQYF.

The rearrangement joins TRBV11-2 to TRBJ2-1; weak D call: TRBD1 (5 bases). Looked up from germline, CDR1 is SGHAT and CDR2 is FQNNGV. CDR3 length: 17 amino acids. V was trimmed by 0 bases and J by 2 bases, leaving 14 bases between them. DNA of the CDR3: TGTGCCAGCAGCTTAGACCAGGGCTTAACCGCCTACAATGAGCAGTTCTTC. As protein: CASSLDQGLTAYNEQFF.

The genes are TRBV29-1 and TRBJ2-3, with TRBD2 identical over 11 bases. Unmatched junction bases numbered 8, after V lost 6 bases and J lost 3 bases. CDR1 is SQVTM, CDR2 ANQGSEA, per germline. This CDR3 is 15 amino acids long. The CDR3 is CSVQRTSGQTDTQYF. In nucleotides, the CDR3 is TGCAGCGTCCAGCGGACTAGCGGGCAAACAGATACGCAGTATTTT.

The rearrangement links TRBV6-2 or TRBV6-3 to TRBJ2-7, with 8 bases identical to TRBD1. CDR1 is MNHEY and CDR2 is SVGEGT in the germline V gene. The CDR3 consists of 15 residues. After removal of 6 bases from V and 2 bases from J, the junction contained 9 bases not matched to a gene. CDR3 region: CASSPIGTGTYEQYF. The DNA of the CDR3 is TGTGCCAGCAGCCCTATCGGGACAGGCACCTACGAGCAGTACTTC.

V usage is TRBV11-2 and J usage is TRBJ2-5; the D is unclear. The DNA end favors TRBJ2-7, so the J call may be wrong. In germline, CDR1 is SGHAT, CDR2 FQNNGV. The CDR3 spans 14 residues. CDR3 nucleotide sequence: TGTGCCAGCAGCTTAGATAGCCCCAACTGCGAGCAGTACTTC. It yields the protein CASSLDSPNCEQYF.

The chain carries TRBV5-6 and TRBJ2-1, with unresolved D. Germline assignment: CDR1 SGHDT and CDR2 YYEEEE. V lost 4 bases, J lost 10 bases, and 18 bases lay in between. The CDR3 sequence is 14 residues long. CDR3 residues: CASSLDALLGEQFF. In DNA, the CDR3 is TGTGCCAGCAGCCTGGACGCTCTGTTGGGCGAGCAGTTCTTC.

This clonotype was picked up a small number of times. V is TRBV20-1 and J is TRBJ2-1; TRBD2 agrees at 10 bases. The germline V gene has CDR1 DFQATT and CDR2 SNEGSKA (reference sequence). The CDR3 has 14 residues. Unmatched junction bases numbered 7, after V lost 8 bases and J lost 3 bases. The CDR3 loop is CSMVAGGLYNEQFF. The CDR3, as DNA: TGCAGTATGGTAGCGGGAGGACTCTACAATGAGCAGTTCTTC.

This clonotype turned up a few times. CDR3 loop: CSGRARRQSNNSPLHF. The CDR3 DNA sequence: TGCAGCGGACGGGCCCGGAGACAGTCAAATAATTCACCCCTCCACTTT. The chain joins TRBV29-1 to TRBJ1-6; TRBD1 is a possible D gene (5 bases). V shed 7 bases and J shed 5 bases, with 21 bases lying between them. In germline, CDR1 is SQVTM, CDR2 ANQGSEA. The CDR3 length is 16 residues. Supplemented by reference TRBV29-1 and TRBJ1-6, the full variable domain reads SAVISQKPSRDICQRGTSLTIQCQVDSQVTMMFWYRQQPGQSLTLIATANQGSEATYESGFVIDKFPISRPNLTFSTLTVSNMSPEDSSIYLCSGRARRQSNNSPLHFGNGTRLTVT.

The J gene is TRBJ2-1, the V gene TRBV7-3; 8 bases map to TRBD2. In germline, CDR1 is SGHTA, CDR2 FQGTGA. The CDR3 loop spans 16 amino acids. The junction had 12 bases not matched to a gene; V was cut back by 5 bases and J by 6 bases. CDR3 amino acids: CASSRREALPFNEQFF. In DNA form, the CDR3 reads TGTGCCAGCAGCCGGCGGGAGGCCCTACCCTTCAATGAGCAGTTCTTC.

V is TRBV6-5 and J is TRBJ2-7; 8 bases are a match to TRBD2. The V and J ends lost 5 bases and 4 bases, in that order; junction bases with no gene match: 10. CDR3 length: 15 amino acids. In germline, CDR1 is MNHEY, CDR2 SVGAGI. The CDR3 DNA follows: TGTGCCAGCAGTCCCCGGTCAGGGACTAGTTACGAGCAGTACTTC. Translated, it gives CASSPRSGTSYEQYF.

This chain uses TRBV2 with TRBJ1-5; possible D gene TRBD1, 5 bases. The CDR3 has 14 amino acids. Trimming took off 4 bases at V and 0 bases at J, with 7 bases between the two ends. Germline V gene data show CDR1 as SNHLY and CDR2 as FYNNEI. CDR3 in amino acids: CASSGGYSNQPQHF. The CDR3 DNA is TGTGCCAGCAGTGGGGGCTATAGCAATCAGCCCCAGCATTTT.